Below, 27 T cell receptor beta chains from the same sample are listed, as sequenced in a study of shared clonotypes between healthy human individuals. Here immunoSEQ multiplex PCR was the method, and the copy in TCRdb shows in-frame clones only, minus some. The repertoire holds some 1.5 million clones, roughly 96% seen once, with over 1% in the top ten. Sample: naive CD4+ T cells sorted from blood. The subset: CD45RA+ positively selected. The receptors derive from a man under 40 in good health.

This sequence joins TRBV7-2 and TRBJ2-1; D is ambiguous. The V and J ends lost 5 bases and 1 base respectively, with 15 bases between them. This CDR3 spans 16 amino acids. CDR1 and CDR2 (germline): SGHTA, FQGNSA. Written as DNA, the CDR3 is TGTGCCAGCAGCCCGCACGTGGCGGCTTCCTACAATGAGCAGTTCTTC. Translation gives CASSPHVAASYNEQFF.

For the CDR3, the DNA is TGCAGCGTGGCTGCACTAGCGCCCCTCGAGCAGTACTTC. Translating gives CSVAALAPLEQYF. The chain is built from TRBV29-1 and TRBJ2-7; the match to TRBD2 covers 7 bases. In germline, CDR1 is SQVTM, CDR2 ANQGSEA. V trimming: 6 bases; J trimming: 6 bases; junction bases outside the gene matches: 11. CDR3 length: 13 amino acids.

The rearrangement uses TRBV28 and TRBJ2-2; 8 bases line up with TRBD1. This CDR3 spans 15 amino acids. The ends lost 2 bases at V and 4 bases at J; junction bases unmatched: 3. Germline V gene sequence: CDR1 MDHEN, CDR2 SYDVKM. CDR3 sequence: CASSLPGTGTGELFF. In DNA form, the CDR3 reads TGTGCCAGCAGTTTACCAGGGACAGGCACCGGGGAGCTGTTTTTT.

The chain couples TRBV27 to TRBJ2-4, with D maybe TRBD1 (6 bases). CDR1 is MNHEY, CDR2 SMNVEV, per germline (reference sequence). CDR3 length equals 15 residues. Trimming shortened V by 5 bases and J by 3 bases, and 14 bases separated the two germline ends. CDR3 sequence (DNA): TGTGCCAGCAGTCAGCCAGGGGCGGGCAAAAACATTCAGTACTTC. The encoded protein is CASSQPGAGKNIQYF.

The genes are TRBV7-2 and TRBJ1-4, with D possibly matching TRBD1 (5 bases). Germline values: CDR1 SGHTA, CDR2 FQGNSA. The CDR3 contains 15 residues. V was shortened by 4 bases and J by 3 bases, with 12 bases between the two germline ends. For the CDR3, the DNA is TGTGCCAGCAGCTCAGGGTTGACCGCTAATGAAAAACTGTTTTTT. Translation gives CASSSGLTANEKLFF.

The rearrangement links TRBV29-1 to TRBJ2-3; 15 bases line up with TRBD2. The CDR3 runs to 16 residues. Germline-derived CDR1 and CDR2 are SQVTM and ANQGSEA. V shed 3 bases and J 4 bases; nucleotides not matched to a gene: 5. This CDR3 reads CSVDGLAGGSADTQYF. DNA of the CDR3: TGCAGCGTTGACGGACTAGCGGGAGGGTCGGCAGATACGCAGTATTTT.

The CDR3 loop is CASSLATGTPPYEQYF. The CDR3 nucleotides read TGCGCCAGCAGCTTGGCCACCGGGACACCTCCCTACGAGCAGTACTTC. The rearrangement uses TRBV5-1 and TRBJ2-7; D possibly corresponds to TRBD1 (6 bases). From germline, CDR1 is SGHRS and CDR2 YFSETQ. V was clipped by 0 bases and J by 2 bases, with 15 bases between them. The CDR3 loop spans 16 amino acids.

V usage is TRBV28 and J usage is TRBJ2-1; D uncertain. Germline CDR1 and CDR2: MDHEN and SYDVKM. Trimming removed 5 bases from V and 6 bases from J, with 11 bases in between. The CDR3 contains 13 residues. CDR3 amino acids: CASSLPARNEQFF. CDR3 sequence (DNA): TGTGCCAGCAGTCTCCCAGCCCGCAATGAGCAGTTCTTC.

This chain links TRBV28 with TRBJ2-1; 10 bases line up with TRBD1. Germline V gives CDR1 MDHEN, CDR2 SYDVKM. The junction had 22 bases not matched to a gene; V was cut back by 5 bases and J by 9 bases. This CDR3 contains 19 residues. The CDR3 nucleotides are TGTGCCAGCAGTACGTTGAGACAGGGGGCGAGACGGGAGTTCCGTGAGCAGTTCTTC. The encoded protein is CASSTLRQGARREFREQFF. The whole variable domain, filled in from reference TRBV28 and TRBJ2-1, reads DVKVTQSSRYLVKRTGEKVFLECVQDMDHENMFWYRQDPGLGLRLIYFSYDVKMKEKGDIPEGYSVSREKKERFSLILESASTNQTSMYLCASSTLRQGARREFREQFFGPGTRLTVL.

A note on this clone: The identical CDR3 is also encoded by other nucleotide sequences in the sample. The genes are TRBV7-9 and TRBJ1-1; D is uncertain. The CDR3 length is 13 residues. Germline assignment: CDR1 SEHNR and CDR2 FQNEAQ (reference sequence). Between the trimmed V and J ends, which lost 4 bases and 2 bases, there was a span of 8 bases. CDR3 nucleotide sequence: TGTGCCAGCAGCTACGAGCCCAACACTGAAGCTTTCTTT. It is translated as CASSYEPNTEAFF.

As concerns this clone: Other DNA sequences in the same sample also yield this CDR3. This chain connects TRBV18 to TRBJ1-5; the match to TRBD1 covers 7 bases. Germline CDR1 and CDR2: KGHSH and LQKENI. CDR3 size: 14 residues. The J segment lost 4 bases and the V segment lost 3 bases, leaving 3 bases of the junction unmatched. The CDR3 bases are TGTGCCAGCTCACCCGGGACAGCAAATCAGCCCCAGCATTTT. Amino acids: CASSPGTANQPQHF.

V is TRBV9 and J is TRBJ2-2; TRBD1 aligns across 7 bases. The CDR3 has 17 amino acids. Unmatched junction bases numbered 12, after V lost 0 bases and J lost 7 bases. CDR1 and CDR2 (germline): SGDLS, YYNGEE. Here the CDR3 reads CASSVGPTTGSSGELFF. The CDR3 DNA follows: TGTGCCAGCAGCGTAGGGCCTACGACAGGGTCTAGCGGGGAGCTGTTTTTT.

The chain uses TRBV19 and TRBJ2-5; D uncertain. The ends were cut back, 3 bases at V and 4 bases at J, with 12 bases in the middle. The CDR3 length is 14 residues. In germline, CDR1 is LNHDA, CDR2 SQIVND (reference sequence). Here the CDR3 DNA reads TGTGCCAGTAGTATCTCCGGATTCGGAGAGACCCAGTACTTC. Its protein product is CASSISGFGETQYF.

The chain has TRBV7-5 and TRBJ1-1. TRBV7-5 is assigned pseudogene status. CDR3 size: 12 residues. The CDR3 DNA reads TGTGTCAGAAGCTGTGCGAACACTGAAGCTTTCTTT. Residues: CVRSCANTEAFF.

The chain is built from TRBV28 and TRBJ1-2; TRBD1 might be the D (5 bases). CDR1 is MDHEN and CDR2 is SYDVKM in the germline V gene. V lost 8 bases to trimming and J lost 2 bases, with 9 bases between them. This CDR3 is built from 12 residues. CDR3 region: CASQGVNYGYTF. In DNA form, the CDR3 reads TGTGCCAGCCAGGGAGTCAACTATGGCTACACCTTC.

The rearrangement uses TRBV5-1 and TRBJ1-2, with unresolved D. This CDR3 contains 14 residues. The V gene lost 2 bases and the J gene lost 0 bases, with 8 bases spanning the gap. The germline V gene encodes CDR1 SGHRS and CDR2 YFSETQ. This chain's CDR3 is CASSFGGTNYGYTF. CDR3 nucleotides: TGCGCCAGCAGCTTCGGTGGGACTAACTATGGCTACACCTTC.

CDR3 coding DNA: TGTGCCAGCAGCTTAGAATTAGCGACCTACGAGCAGTACTTC. Its protein product is CASSLELATYEQYF. The rearrangement uses TRBV11-2 and TRBJ2-7; TRBD2 might be the D (5 bases). The germline V and J ends were trimmed by 0 bases and 2 bases, with 8 bases remaining between them. The CDR3 has 14 residues. Germline V gene lookup returns CDR1 SGHAT and CDR2 FQNNGV.

This rearrangement joins TRBV7-2 to TRBJ2-1; unclear D gene. Germline-derived CDR1 and CDR2 are SGHTA and FQGNSA. The CDR3 has 13 amino acids. The V gene lost 2 bases and the J gene lost 9 bases, with 11 bases spanning the gap. The CDR3 coding sequence is TGTGCCAGCAGCTTATTCCCCGCGAGTGAGCAGTTCTTC. Translating gives CASSLFPASEQFF.

This sequence joins TRBV5-6 and TRBJ1-5, with D unclear. V was pared by 4 bases and J by 1 base, with 12 bases between. The CDR3 sequence is 15 residues long. Germline assignment: CDR1 SGHDT and CDR2 YYEEEE. The CDR3 sequence: CASSPAAGSNQPQHF. The CDR3 region has the DNA TGTGCCAGCAGCCCGGCCGCCGGGAGCAATCAGCCCCAGCATTTT.

This clone has just one count. The gene calls are TRBV5-6 and TRBJ1-1, with 7 bases aligning to TRBD1. Germline-derived CDR1 and CDR2 are SGHDT and YYEEEE. J gave up 8 bases and V 5 bases, and 3 bases lay outside the gene matches. CDR3 length equals 11 residues. The CDR3 nucleotides are TGTGCCAGCAGAAGGGACAGCGAAGCTTTCTTT. Translating it yields CASRRDSEAFF.

This chain links TRBV29-1 with TRBJ2-5; 8 bases are a match to TRBD2. Germline loops: CDR1 SQVTM, CDR2 ANQGSEA. The J segment lost 5 bases and the V segment lost 7 bases, leaving 9 bases of the junction unmatched. CDR3 length: 13 residues. The CDR3 sequence is CSAAFGRGETQYF. CDR3 in DNA: TGCAGCGCCGCCTTCGGGAGGGGGGAGACCCAGTACTTC.

The chain joins TRBV6-5 to TRBJ2-3; D is uncertain. CDR3 length: 14 residues. Germline loops: CDR1 MNHEY, CDR2 SVGAGI. Deletions cut 10 bases from V and 2 bases from J, with 16 bases between. The CDR3 nucleotides are TGTGCCACCTCACCTGGTCGGAACACAGATACGCAGTATTTT. Translation: CATSPGRNTDTQYF.

The chain couples TRBV30 to TRBJ2-1, with D perhaps matching TRBD1 or TRBD2 (5 bases each). The CDR3 loop spans 16 amino acids. The V end lost 0 bases, the J end lost 7 bases, and 19 bases lay between the germline ends. CDR1 and CDR2 (germline): GTSNPN, SVGIG (reference sequence). The chain's CDR3 is CAWSVIRDQEANEQFF. DNA of the CDR3: TGTGCCTGGAGTGTTATAAGGGACCAAGAGGCAAATGAGCAGTTCTTC.

The J gene is TRBJ2-7, the V gene TRBV10-3; a weak D match, TRBD2 (6 bases). CDR3 size: 12 residues. V was cut by 5 bases and J by 7 bases, with 12 bases left in between. The germline V gene has CDR1 ENHRY and CDR2 SYGVKD. CDR3 region: CAISPYGGEQYF. CDR3 DNA: TGTGCCATCAGTCCGTATGGAGGGGAGCAGTACTTC.

The J gene is TRBJ2-1, the V gene TRBV6-4, with 12 bases aligning to TRBD2. Per the germline V gene, CDR1 is MRHNA and CDR2 is SNTAGT. The CDR3 runs 16 residues. V was pared by 9 bases and J by 7 bases, with 13 bases of the junction left unmatched. The CDR3 DNA reads as TGTGCCAGTTCTCCCCTCGGACTAGCGGGACTTAATGAGCAGTTCTTC. Translated: CASSPLGLAGLNEQFF.

The chain is built from TRBV5-4 and TRBJ2-3; 9 bases line up with TRBD1. Germline trimming cut 3 bases from V and 7 bases from J; bases unmatched to any gene: 12. In germline, CDR1 is SGHNT, CDR2 YYREEE (reference sequence). The CDR3 has 16 amino acids. CDR3 region: CASSSRTGGGVNTQYF. CDR3 coding DNA: TGTGCCAGCAGCTCGAGAACAGGGGGCGGGGTGAATACGCAGTATTTT.

The chain couples TRBV27 to TRBJ2-2; 8 bases align to TRBD2. The CDR3 is 16 residues long. CDR1 MNHEY and CDR2 SMNVEV come from the germline V gene (reference sequence). V was clipped by 5 bases and J by 1 base; unmatched bases: 6. CDR3 nucleotide sequence: TGTGCCAGCAGTCTCACTAGCGGACGGAACACCGGGGAGCTGTTTTTT. It specifies CASSLTSGRNTGELFF.